This T cell receptor beta chain was sequenced during a study of shared clonotypes between healthy human individuals. Deep-level running was used for the assay. The method was immunoSEQ multiplex PCR; TCRdb's version includes in-frame clones alone and lacks a portion of them. In the table there are some 1.5 million clones, roughly 95% of which are singletons. Germline V gives CDR1 SGHRS, CDR2 YFSETQ. V dropped 0 bases and J dropped 0; count of bases not matched to a gene: 10. This CDR3 contains 19 residues. Study results and limitations: Measured sharing among donors was expected to vary with sequencing depth. Naive CD4 clonotypes were shared across several donors at 4.5% to 6.5%.

This clone has a single count. Its antigen remains unknown. Source material: naive CD4+ T cells sorted from blood. Subset of the sample: CD45RA+ positively selected. The chain is built from TRBV5-1 and TRBJ2-1, with 9 bases lining up with TRBD2. The TCR sequence derives from a man aged 30 to 39 in good health. This CDR3 reads CASSLEAGGWSRSYNEQFF. CDR3 DNA sequence: TGCGCCAGCAGCTTGGAGGCGGGAGGGTGGTCCCGCTCCTACAATGAGCAGTTCTTC.